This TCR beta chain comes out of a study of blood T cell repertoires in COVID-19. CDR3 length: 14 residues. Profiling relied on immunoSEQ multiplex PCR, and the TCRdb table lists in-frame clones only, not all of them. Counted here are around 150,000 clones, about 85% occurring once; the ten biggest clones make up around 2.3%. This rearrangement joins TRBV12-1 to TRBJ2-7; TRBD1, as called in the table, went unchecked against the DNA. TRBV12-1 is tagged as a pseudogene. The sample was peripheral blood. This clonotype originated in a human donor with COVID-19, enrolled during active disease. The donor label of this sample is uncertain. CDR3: CASSNLVSSYEQYF. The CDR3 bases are TGTGCCAGCAGCAACCTCGTCAGCTCCTACGAGCAGTACTTC.